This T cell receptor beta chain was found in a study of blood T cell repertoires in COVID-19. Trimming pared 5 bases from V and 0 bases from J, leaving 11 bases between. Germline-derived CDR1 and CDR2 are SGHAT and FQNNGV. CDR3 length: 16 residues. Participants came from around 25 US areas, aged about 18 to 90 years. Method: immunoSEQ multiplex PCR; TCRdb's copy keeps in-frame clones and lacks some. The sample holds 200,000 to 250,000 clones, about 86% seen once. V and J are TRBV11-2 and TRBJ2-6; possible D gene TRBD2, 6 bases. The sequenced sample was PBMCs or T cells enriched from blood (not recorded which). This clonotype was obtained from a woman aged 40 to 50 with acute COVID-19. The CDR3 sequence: CASSPGLSSGANVLTF. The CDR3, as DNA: TGTGCCAGCAGCCCGGGACTGAGCTCTGGGGCCAACGTCCTGACTTTC.